The text below deals with one T cell receptor beta chain. The antigen it recognizes is unknown. Nothing much larger sits one base from this clone, and base qualities are not available. At diagnosis, peripheral blood, uninvolved tumor-adjacent lung and tumor were collected and were preserved as a mix of fresh-frozen and FFPE material. For TCR repertoire profiling, blood samples were analyzed in the form of peripheral blood mononuclear cells. TCR beta CDR3 regions were sequenced from DNA using the immunoSEQ Assay. The published analysis was carried out like this. T cell density was computed as TCR beta template counts normalized to usable DNA estimated by amplifying housekeeping genes. The preseqR package was used to estimate richness by extrapolating to 400,000 templates for PBMC samples and to 120,000 templates for tissue samples. Clonality was defined as one minus Pielou's evenness. Differential abundance testing on productive amino-acid clonotypes, with a minimum total count of 5 and an alpha of 0.1, was used to identify tissue-enriched TCRs. The Jaccard Index and the Morisita Overlap Index were used to quantify repertoire overlap between compartments. GLIPH clustered TCR beta CDR3s with public tetramer-defined viral CDR3s; viral motifs required at least three viral sequences plus V-gene enrichment. What TCRdb holds here is the immuneACCESS table cut down to in-frame rearrangements. Part of the clones is not present; checked against another copy, under half of the missing clones reflect an unresolved V gene, and the others are unexplained. V and J calls and clone size are those listed in that table; D and trimming were worked out from the DNA. The sample table shows about 28,000 clones, and 75% to 95% are seen once. Of the sample, about 28% is held by the ten largest clones.

This entry belongs to a study of T cells in localized non-small cell lung cancer (dated by TCRdb to the early 2020s). Concerning the study at large: Comparing tumors with uninvolved tumor-adjacent lungs, the study looked at the T cell repertoires of 200 to 250 patients with early-stage NSCLC. The cohort comprised some 240 treatment-naïve NSCLC patients with resected, localized lung tumors. NSCLC patients had a mean age of approximately 66 years, and approximately 140 were male and about a hundred female. General study outcomes and caveats: Because the study design was exploratory, TCR variables were selected using unadjusted p-values without false-discovery rate correction. Uninvolved tumor-adjacent lung showed the highest T cell clonality, higher than tumor, which suggests more focused antigenic responses in the uninvolved tumor-adjacent lung. Of the top 100 tumor clones, a median of approximately 60 were detected in paired uninvolved adjacent lung; approximately 28 were also among that lung's top 100. Because multi-region sequencing of the tumors was not done, intratumor heterogeneity could not be ruled out. Higher T cell density in blood was associated with longer overall survival, whereas higher clonality in adjacent lung was associated with shorter survival.

The CDR3 numbers 12 residues from cysteine through phenylalanine. Just the 36-base CDR3 DNA is kept, in frame starting at base 1. The V and J ends are trimmed by 4 bases and 6 bases, leaving 9 bases between them. The germline V gene (reference sequence) gives CDR1 as SGHAT and CDR2 as FQDESV. Recombination linked TRBV11-1 to TRBJ1-2; the D gene identity is not certain. The clonotype comes from a female donor of 60 years or more with stage I lung adenocarcinoma. The sequences come from peripheral blood, collected before any cancer treatment. The DNA sequence follows: TGTGCCAGCAGCTCTGGAGATGATGGCTACACCTTC. Its protein product is CASSSGDDGYTF.